Listed below are T cell receptor beta chains from one sample, sequenced in a study of cytomegalovirus exposure and HLA in healthy donors. Repertoires were generated with immunoSEQ multiplex PCR, while TCRdb's copy carries only in-frame clones and drops some. The sample has some 120,000 clones; approximately 68% are singletons. Material for sequencing was PBMCs. Receptor source: a man aged 25 to 45 in good health and CMV-seropositive. The CDR3 runs from the conserved cysteine through the conserved F or W. A D gene is named only where the DNA matches it firmly. Some rows mark clone size as missing; the rest say once, few, many or name a class of expanded clone.

size	D	J	V	DNA	CDR3
few	TRBD2	TRBJ2-7	TRBV6-5	TGTGCCAGCAGTTTCTTGCGACTAGCGGGAGTATACGAGCAGTACTTC	CASSFLRLAGVYEQYF
-	TRBD1	TRBJ1-1	TRBV11-1	TGTGCCAGCAGCCCGCCGGACAGGGAGTTGACTTTGAACACTGAAGCTTTCTTT	CASSPPDRELTLNTEAFF
-	-	TRBJ2-1	TRBV27	TGTGCCAGCAGTCCTTCGACACTCGGCAATGAGCAGTTCTTC	CASSPSTLGNEQFF
-	TRBD2	TRBJ2-7	TRBV5-1	TGCGCCAGCAGCTTGGATTTGACTAGCGTGCCCTACGAGCAGTACTTC	CASSLDLTSVPYEQYF
-	TRBD1	TRBJ2-5	TRBV9	TGTGCCAGCAGCCTGCGACAGGGCGCACAAGAGACCCAGTACTTC	CASSLRQGAQETQYF
-	-	TRBJ1-3	TRBV10-3	TGTGCCAGCACGAAACAGGAACTTGGAAACACCATATATTTT	CASTKQELGNTIYF
-	TRBD1	TRBJ1-1	TRBV5-4	TGTGCCAGCAGCGAACGGACAGGGGGAGCTGAAGCTTTCTTT	CASSERTGGAEAFF
once	-	TRBJ2-3	TRBV5-6	TGTGCCAGCAGCCCGGTGAGGGTCAAGGCGGATACGCAGTATTTT	CASSPVRVKADTQYF
-	-	TRBJ1-6	TRBV28	TGTGCCAGCAGATCCGGGTACTATAATTCACCCCTCCACTTT	CASRSGYYNSPLHF
-	TRBD2	TRBJ2-3	TRBV7-2	TGTGCCAGCAGCGACGAACTAGCGGGAGGGACAGATACGCAGTATTTT	CASSDELAGGTDTQYF
-	-	TRBJ2-1	TRBV5-5	TGTGCCAGCAGCTGGGGAGCTTCCTCCTACAATGAGCAGTTCTTC	CASSWGASSYNEQFF